Shown below are 21 T cell receptor beta chains from a single sample sequenced in a study of identical twins (TCRdb year 2016). Receptors were amplified or captured by 5' RACE. Reads for this sample came from an Illumina HiSeq 2000. The public reads were reprocessed in TCRdb via fastp at Q25 and MiXCR, keeping in-frame beta chains. Entries are consolidated by CDR3 protein sequence, retaining the most common genes and DNA. This sample has 450,000 to 650,000 distinct CDR3 sequences in its table, and roughly 9.5% of those were observed once. The ten largest clonotypes hold roughly 3% of the sample. A further study also used this sample, focusing on yellow fever vaccine responses in identical twins.

The sequencing sample was made of PBMCs. These receptors were collected from a young woman in good health.

This clonotype came up a few times. This sequence joins TRBV7-3 and TRBJ2-2; 8 nucleotides agree with TRBD1. The CDR3 consists of 16 residues. Germline assignment: CDR1 SGHTA and CDR2 FQGTGA. Germline trimming cut 5 bases from V and 5 bases from J; bases unmatched to any gene: 10. In nucleotides, the CDR3 is TGTGCCAGCAGCCAAAGACAGGGGCGGAATACCGGGGAGCTGTTTTTT. Protein sequence: CASSQRQGRNTGELFF.

This clonotype was counted at least ten times. V usage is TRBV24-1 and J usage is TRBJ2-5; 7 bases line up with TRBD2. The CDR3 loop spans 14 amino acids. The junction had 4 bases not matched to a gene; V was cut back by 3 bases and J by 4 bases. Germline V gene data show CDR1 as KGHDR and CDR2 as SFDVKD. The CDR3 DNA reads as TGTGCCACCAGTGATGGGAGGGGAGGAGAGACCCAGTACTTC. Translation gives CATSDGRGGETQYF.

This clonotype was recorded at least ten times. CDR3 in amino acids: CASSQLAGVGELFF. CDR3 bases: TGTGCCAGCAGTCAATTAGCGGGAGTCGGGGAGCTGTTTTTT. The chain carries TRBV6-2 or TRBV6-3 and TRBJ2-2; 9 bases map to TRBD2. The trim removed 5 bases at V and 7 bases at J, leaving 5 bases unmatched. CDR1 and CDR2 from the germline V gene are MNHEY and SVGEGT. This CDR3 comprises 14 residues.

The chain uses TRBV6-2 or TRBV6-3 and TRBJ2-7; 8 bases match TRBD1. Losses at the gene ends were 6 bases for V and 5 bases for J; bases not matched to a gene: 9. Germline CDR1 and CDR2: MNHEY and SVGEGT. The CDR3 totals 14 residues. CDR3 sequence (DNA): TGTGCCAGCAGAGAGGGTCAGGGGGCCGACGAGCAGTACTTC. Its protein product is CASREGQGADEQYF.

The rearrangement joins TRBV7-9 to TRBJ1-1; D is possibly TRBD1 (5 bases). Germline V gene data show CDR1 as SEHNR and CDR2 as FQNEAQ (reference sequence). V lost 5 bases to trimming and J lost 6 bases, with 13 bases between them. CDR3 length: 13 residues. CDR3 in DNA: TGTGCCAGCAGCGTAACAGGTGGCCCTGAAGCTTTCTTT. Translated, it gives CASSVTGGPEAFF.

This chain connects TRBV20-1 to TRBJ1-1; D gene unclear. The germline gives CDR1 DFQATT, CDR2 SNEGSKA (reference sequence). With 6 bases removed from V and 0 bases from J, the gap between germline ends came to 11 bases. This CDR3 has 13 residues. CDR3 sequence reads: CSAPLPMNTEAFF. The CDR3, as DNA: TGCAGTGCCCCCCTCCCGATGAACACTGAAGCTTTCTTT.

V and J are TRBV5-6 and TRBJ2-3; 14 bases agree with TRBD2. Germline V gene data show CDR1 as SGHDT and CDR2 as YYEEEE. The CDR3 contains 18 residues. Trimming at V came to 4 bases and at J to 0 bases, leaving 7 bases not matched to a gene. CDR3 in amino acids: CASSIPGLAGASTDTQYF. DNA for the CDR3: TGTGCCAGCAGCATCCCGGGACTAGCGGGAGCGAGCACAGATACGCAGTATTTT.

This clonotype was observed many times. This chain links TRBV6-2 or TRBV6-3 with TRBJ2-7; TRBD2 matches at 16 bases. This CDR3 has 17 residues. Germline CDR1 and CDR2: MNHEY and SVGEGT. The J segment lost 4 bases and the V segment lost 0 bases, leaving 3 bases of the junction unmatched. DNA for the CDR3: TGTGCCAGCAGTTACTCGGGACTAGCGGGAGGGACGTACGAGCAGTACTTC. This codes for CASSYSGLAGGTYEQYF.

The chain has TRBV7-9 and TRBJ2-7, with D possibly matching TRBD2 (6 bases). Germline V gene lookup returns CDR1 SEHNR and CDR2 FQNEAQ (reference sequence). Trimming stripped 3 bases from V and 7 bases from J, with 10 bases between. The CDR3 runs 12 residues. CDR3: CASSFVGGEQYF. The CDR3 DNA reads TGTGCCAGCAGCTTTGTCGGGGGTGAGCAGTACTTC.

This clonotype was observed at least ten times. The chain uses TRBV5-6 and TRBJ1-2; D unclear. Germline CDR1 reads SGHDT; CDR2 reads YYEEEE. The length of the CDR3 is 13 residues. The V gene lost 4 bases and the J gene lost 2 bases, with 9 bases spanning the gap. This chain's CDR3 is CASSPGRNYGYTF. CDR3 nucleotides: TGTGCCAGCAGCCCTGGACGGAACTATGGCTACACCTTC.

The table lists this clonotype with a few counts. The rearrangement uses TRBV20-1 and TRBJ2-1; the match to TRBD2 covers 9 bases. This CDR3 contains 15 residues. With 5 bases clipped from V and 0 bases from J, the junction kept 5 bases outside the gene matches. Germline V gene sequence: CDR1 DFQATT, CDR2 SNEGSKA (reference sequence). CDR3 DNA: TGCAGTGCTGTAGCGGGAGACCTCTCCTACAATGAGCAGTTCTTC. It specifies CSAVAGDLSYNEQFF.

This clonotype was counted between two and nine times. The V call is TRBV7-8, the J call TRBJ2-7, with D maybe TRBD1 (6 bases). V was pared by 4 bases and J by 7 bases, with 14 bases between. CDR1 and CDR2 (germline): SGHVS, FQNEAQ. CDR3 length: 13 amino acids. The CDR3 DNA follows: TGTGCCAGCAGCTCCGGACAGCCTGGGGAGCAGTACTTC. Translated, it gives CASSSGQPGEQYF.

This clonotype showed up just a few times. V usage is TRBV4-3 and J usage is TRBJ2-3; either TRBD1 or TRBD2 may supply D (5 bases each). Trimming left V 3 bases short and J 10 bases short, with 17 bases between. There are 14 residues in the CDR3. CDR1 and CDR2 from the germline V gene are LGHNA and YSLEER. Here the CDR3 DNA reads TGCGCCAGCAGCCAGGGGACCCCGGAAAAGGCGCAGTATTTT. It encodes CASSQGTPEKAQYF.

This clonotype was detected only a few times. V is TRBV4-1 and J is TRBJ2-7; D is perhaps TRBD1 (5 bases). V was pared by 0 bases and J by 2 bases, with 17 bases between. Looked up from germline, CDR1 is MGHRA and CDR2 is YSYEKL. The CDR3 totals 17 residues. The CDR3 loop is CASSQDNPAIGAYEQYF. CDR3 bases: TGCGCCAGCAGCCAAGATAATCCGGCCATAGGGGCCTACGAGCAGTACTTC.

The rearrangement links TRBV10-3 to TRBJ2-7; 7 nucleotides agree with TRBD1. Trimming cost V 10 bases and J 1 base; bases outside gene matches: 10. This CDR3 has 14 residues. Germline V CDR1 and CDR2: ENHRY, SYGVKD. The CDR3 protein is CATRTGQSSYEQYF. The CDR3 DNA sequence: TGTGCCACAAGGACGGGACAGAGTTCCTACGAGCAGTACTTC.

This clonotype was found a few times. This chain joins TRBV9 and TRBJ2-3, with TRBD2 identical over 9 bases. Germline V CDR1 and CDR2: SGDLS, YYNGEE. The CDR3 runs to 18 residues. The V and J ends lost 3 bases and 4 bases, in that order; junction bases with no gene match: 15. CDR3 loop: CASSEGFHLGLAADTQYF. The CDR3 nucleotides are TGTGCCAGCAGCGAGGGGTTTCACTTGGGACTAGCCGCAGATACGCAGTATTTT. The variable domain in full, completed from reference TRBV9 and TRBJ2-3, reads DSGVTQTPKHLITATGQRVTLRCSPRSGDLSVYWYQQSLDQGLQFLIQYYNGEERAKGNILERFSAQQFPDLHSELNLSSLELGDSALYFCASSEGFHLGLAADTQYFGPGTRLTVL.

The rearrangement joins TRBV5-1 to TRBJ1-1; D remains ambiguous. The CDR3 consists of 15 residues. Trimming pared 1 base from V and 7 bases from J, leaving 17 bases between. Germline values: CDR1 SGHRS, CDR2 YFSETQ. CDR3 bases: TGCGCCAGCAGCTTGATGGTATCAGGAGGAGGTGAAGCTTTCTTT. Amino acid sequence: CASSLMVSGGGEAFF.

This clonotype has a count of ten or more. This chain links TRBV7-2 with TRBJ2-2; D unclear. The germline V gene has CDR1 SGHTA and CDR2 FQGNSA. The CDR3 consists of 13 residues. V was shortened by 6 bases and J by 5 bases, with 10 bases between the two germline ends. The CDR3 sequence is CASRWSNTGELFF. CDR3 in DNA: TGTGCCAGCAGGTGGAGTAATACCGGGGAGCTGTTTTTT.

This clonotype has only a few counts. The J gene is TRBJ2-5, the V gene TRBV20-1; D is perhaps TRBD1 (5 bases). Trimming removed 3 bases at V and 1 base at J, with 18 bases between. Germline V gene sequence: CDR1 DFQATT, CDR2 SNEGSKA (reference sequence). The CDR3 spans 16 residues. Here the CDR3 DNA reads TGCAGTGCTAGGGCCCAATATCAGGGATCCCAAGAGACCCAGTACTTC. It yields the protein CSARAQYQGSQETQYF.

This clonotype showed up many times. This rearrangement joins TRBV20-1 to TRBJ2-5, with 9 bases aligning to TRBD2. Trimming took 0 bases from V and 4 from J; bases not matched to a gene: 6. Per germline, CDR1 DFQATT and CDR2 SNEGSKA (reference sequence). This CDR3 contains 15 residues. CDR3 in amino acids: CSARDIGLAIETQYF. CDR3 coding DNA: TGCAGTGCTAGAGATATCGGACTAGCGATAGAGACCCAGTACTTC.

This clonotype has only a few counts. The chain recombines TRBV4-1 with TRBJ2-1; no firm D call. V was clipped by 0 bases and J by 8 bases, with 8 bases between them. Germline V gives CDR1 MGHRA, CDR2 YSYEKL. The CDR3 contains 13 residues. CDR3 in amino acids: CASSQDSEDEQFF. As DNA, the CDR3 is TGCGCCAGCAGCCAAGATTCAGAAGATGAGCAGTTCTTC.